The 10 T cell receptor beta chains below were found in one sample sequenced in a study of blood T cell repertoires in COVID-19. Sequencing was performed with immunoSEQ multiplex PCR; in TCRdb, only in-frame clones are kept and a portion is missing. The sample records just over 250,000 clones, roughly 88% being singletons. Sequencing was carried out using peripheral blood. All receptors derive from a woman aged 70-85 years with COVID-19, enrolled during active disease.

DNA for the CDR3: TGTGCCACCAGTGAACAGGAAAACACTGAAGCTTTCTTT. Protein sequence: CATSEQENTEAFF. V gene TRBV24-1 combines with J gene TRBJ1-1; the D gene is possibly TRBD1 (5 bases). Germline CDR1 reads KGHDR; CDR2 reads SFDVKD. The CDR3 spans 13 residues. Trimming removed 4 bases from V and 2 bases from J, with 7 bases in between.

This chain uses TRBV29-1 with TRBJ2-7; D is perhaps TRBD1 (5 bases). CDR3 length equals 14 residues. Germline V gene sequence: CDR1 SQVTM, CDR2 ANQGSEA. Trimming took 6 bases from V and 2 from J, leaving 17 bases between them. CDR3 sequence reads: CSVGLSTDPYEQYF. For the CDR3, the DNA is TGCAGCGTGGGTTTGTCGACAGACCCCTACGAGCAGTACTTC.

The chain links TRBV20-1 to TRBJ1-2, with 8 nucleotides matching TRBD1. Germline V gene sequence: CDR1 DFQATT, CDR2 SNEGSKA (reference sequence). There are 15 residues in the CDR3. Losses at the gene ends were 3 bases for V and 6 bases for J; bases not matched to a gene: 12. CDR3 in amino acids: CSASWTGYTYDGYTF. CDR3 bases: TGCAGTGCTAGTTGGACAGGGTATACCTATGATGGCTACACCTTC.

The J gene is TRBJ2-3, the V gene TRBV12-3 or TRBV12-4, with a possible D match to TRBD1 (5 bases). The V and J ends lost 6 bases and 1 base respectively, with 5 bases between them. CDR3 length: 12 residues. For the CDR3, the DNA is TGTGCCAGCAGGGGGCGCACAGATACGCAGTATTTT. Encoded protein: CASRGRTDTQYF.

The chain carries TRBV2 and TRBJ1-2; TRBD1 matches 7 bases. V lost 7 bases and J lost 0; bases outside the gene matches: 11. Germline CDR1 reads SNHLY; CDR2 reads FYNNEI. The CDR3 totals 16 residues. The CDR3 spells CASNHPGTATNYGYTF. Written as DNA, the CDR3 is TGTGCCAGCAATCACCCCGGGACAGCAACTAACTATGGCTACACCTTC.

This rearrangement joins TRBV19 to TRBJ1-1, with D possibly being TRBD1 (5 bases). This CDR3 is built from 13 residues. The germline V gene has CDR1 LNHDA and CDR2 SQIVND (reference sequence). The germline V and J ends were trimmed by 7 bases and 4 bases, with 13 bases remaining between them. The CDR3 region is CASNGGGGTEAFF. In DNA form, the CDR3 reads TGTGCCAGTAATGGGGGAGGTGGCACTGAAGCTTTCTTT.

The rearrangement links TRBV7-8 to TRBJ1-6, with D possibly TRBD1 on 6 matching bases. The CDR3 loop spans 19 amino acids. Germline values: CDR1 SGHVS, CDR2 FQNEAQ. Trimming took 5 bases from V and 0 from J, leaving 20 bases between them. The CDR3 here is CASSLPGQGSSSYNSPLHF. CDR3 coding DNA: TGTGCCAGCAGCCTGCCTGGGCAGGGGTCGAGCTCCTATAATTCACCCCTCCACTTT.

This chain connects TRBV19 to TRBJ2-1, with 8 positions matching TRBD2. This CDR3 comprises 15 residues. Trimming took 1 base from V and 9 from J; bases not matched to a gene: 8. Germline CDR1 and CDR2: LNHDA and SQIVND (reference sequence). As DNA, the CDR3 is TGTGCCAGTAGTATAGGTAACGGGAGGGCAGCTGAGCAGTTCTTC. Encoded protein: CASSIGNGRAAEQFF.

CDR3 nucleotide sequence: TGCGCCAGCAGTAAAGGGGGCAGCTATGGCTACACCTTC. This codes for CASSKGGSYGYTF. The V call is TRBV5-1, the J call TRBJ1-2, with TRBD1 matching over 7 bases. Germline-derived CDR1 and CDR2 are SGHRS and YFSETQ. The junction had 5 bases not matched to a gene; V was cut back by 5 bases and J by 4 bases. This CDR3 is built from 13 residues. Variable domain in full (rest from reference TRBV5-1 and TRBJ1-2): KAGVTQTPRYLIKTRGQQVTLSCSPISGHRSVSWYQQTPGQGLQFLFEYFSETQRNKGNFPGRFSGRQFSNSRSEMNVSTLELGDSALYLCASSKGGSYGYTFGSGTRLTVV.

This sequence joins TRBV7-2 and TRBJ1-5; D gene uncertain. CDR3 size: 13 residues. Germline V CDR1 and CDR2: SGHTA, FQGNSA. V lost 1 base, J lost 7 bases, and 8 bases lay in between. For the CDR3, the DNA is TGTGCCAGCAGCTTAGGTAATCTACAGCCCCAGCATTTT. This codes for CASSLGNLQPQHF.